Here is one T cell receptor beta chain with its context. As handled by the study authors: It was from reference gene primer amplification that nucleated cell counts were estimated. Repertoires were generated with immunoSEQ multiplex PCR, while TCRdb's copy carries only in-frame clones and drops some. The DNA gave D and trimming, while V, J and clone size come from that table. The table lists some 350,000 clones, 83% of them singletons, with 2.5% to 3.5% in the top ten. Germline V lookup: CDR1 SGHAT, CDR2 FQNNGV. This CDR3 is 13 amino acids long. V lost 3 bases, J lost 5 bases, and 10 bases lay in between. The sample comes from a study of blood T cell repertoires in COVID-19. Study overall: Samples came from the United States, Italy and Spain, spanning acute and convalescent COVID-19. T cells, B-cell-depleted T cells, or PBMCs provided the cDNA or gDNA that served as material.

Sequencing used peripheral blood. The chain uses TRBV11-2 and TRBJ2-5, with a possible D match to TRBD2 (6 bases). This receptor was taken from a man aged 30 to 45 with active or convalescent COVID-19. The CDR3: CASSFSGGETQYF. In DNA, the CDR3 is TGTGCCAGCAGCTTTAGTGGGGGGGAGACCCAGTACTTC.